These 25 T cell receptor beta chains were sequenced from one sample in a study of T cell responses to AZD1222 COVID-19 vaccine. Method: immunoSEQ multiplex PCR; TCRdb's copy keeps in-frame clones and lacks some. Of roughly 93,000 clones in the sample, 80% to 90% were seen once. The source material was peripheral blood, sampled on day 0 of AZD1222 vaccination. The receptors were gathered from an adult in good health.

CDR3 sequence reads: CAISGTGFGELFF. The CDR3 DNA is TGTGCCATCAGTGGGACAGGGTTCGGGGAGCTGTTTTTT. J is TRBJ2-2 and V is TRBV10-3; TRBD1 agrees at 8 bases. This CDR3 has 13 amino acids. Trimming cost V 4 bases and J 7 bases; bases outside gene matches: 2. Germline loops: CDR1 ENHRY, CDR2 SYGVKD.

CDR3 coding DNA: TGTGCCAGCACCTACCCGATTTCTAGCGGGGGGGCCGGCGGGGAGCTGTTTTTT. As protein: CASTYPISSGGAGGELFF. The chain combines TRBV13 with TRBJ2-2; 12 nucleotides align to TRBD2. Unmatched junction bases numbered 16, after V lost 7 bases and J lost 7 bases. This CDR3 region has 18 residues. Germline V gene sequence: CDR1 PRHDT, CDR2 FYEKMQ (reference sequence).

The chain combines TRBV11-2 with TRBJ1-1, with a weak D call TRBD1 (6 bases). Trimming removed 5 bases at V and 1 base at J, with 11 bases between. The CDR3 is 14 residues long. The germline gives CDR1 SGHAT, CDR2 FQNNGV. CDR3 DNA sequence: TGTGCCAGCAGCCGGATCAGGGGGAACACTGAAGCTTTCTTT. It codes for CASSRIRGNTEAFF.

The rearrangement joins TRBV12-3 or TRBV12-4 to TRBJ1-1, with TRBD1 identical over 7 bases. The V and J ends lost 6 bases and 8 bases, in that order; junction bases with no gene match: 9. This CDR3 is built from 13 residues. DNA of the CDR3: TGTGCCAGCAGCATTGGACAGGACAGAGAAGCTTTCTTT. Its translation: CASSIGQDREAFF.

V is TRBV7-9 and J is TRBJ2-2; 10 positions agree with TRBD2. CDR1 and CDR2 (germline): SEHNR, FQNEAQ (reference sequence). The CDR3 is 15 amino acids. V lost 3 bases to trimming and J lost 5 bases; unmatched junction nucleotides: 3. The CDR3 loop reads CASSLASGGTGELFF. The CDR3 bases are TGTGCCAGCAGCTTGGCTAGCGGGGGTACCGGGGAGCTGTTTTTT. Drawing the rest from reference TRBV7-9 and TRBJ2-2, the complete variable domain is DTGVSQNPRHKITKRGQNVTFRCDPISEHNRLYWYRQTLGQGPEFLTYFQNEAQLEKSRLLSDRFSAERPKGSFSTLEIQRTEQGDSAMYLCASSLASGGTGELFFGEGSRLTVL.

This chain links TRBV27 with TRBJ2-7; D may match TRBD1 or TRBD2 (5 bases each). Germline CDR1 and CDR2: MNHEY and SMNVEV (reference sequence). This CDR3 is built from 18 residues. V was trimmed by 6 bases and J by 0 bases, leaving 24 bases between them. The CDR3 sequence is CASSATRSRAFNSYEQYF. DNA of the CDR3: TGTGCCAGCAGCGCAACTAGAAGCAGGGCTTTCAACTCCTACGAGCAGTACTTC.

This clone was observed a few times. This chain joins TRBV10-3 and TRBJ2-7; no clear D gene. From germline, CDR1 is ENHRY and CDR2 SYGVKD. CDR3 size: 14 residues. Between the trimmed V and J ends, which lost 3 bases and 0 bases, there was a span of 9 bases. CDR3 in amino acids: CAISERLSSYEQYF. DNA for the CDR3: TGTGCCATCAGTGAAAGGTTAAGCTCCTACGAGCAGTACTTC.

This clone has more than one count but fewer than ten. CDR3 nucleotides: TGTGCCAGCAGCCCACTGTTGGGAACCAATAAGCGGGAGACCCAGTACTTC. Its protein is CASSPLLGTNKRETQYF. The chain is built from TRBV7-8 and TRBJ2-5; D is possibly TRBD2 (5 bases). Germline-derived CDR1 and CDR2 are SGHVS and FQNEAQ. The CDR3 runs 17 residues. V was cut by 5 bases and J by 5 bases, with 24 bases left in between.

The chain's CDR3 is CASSPAGGRGVDTQYF. In nucleotides, the CDR3 is TGTGCCAGCAGCCCCGCGGGGGGTCGCGGGGTGGATACGCAGTATTTT. The chain employs TRBV7-3 and TRBJ2-3; TRBD2 agrees at 8 bases. V gave up 5 bases and J gave up 6 bases; unmatched junction bases: 13. Germline values: CDR1 SGHTA, CDR2 FQGTGA. This CDR3 is built from 16 residues. Full variable domain (missing parts from reference TRBV7-3 and TRBJ2-3): GAGVSQTPSNKVTEKGKYVELRCDPISGHTALYWYRQSLGQGPEFLIYFQGTGAADDSGLPNDRFFAVRPEGSVSTLKIQRTERGDSAVYLCASSPAGGRGVDTQYFGPGTRLTVL.

V gene TRBV5-1 combines with J gene TRBJ1-1; D possibly corresponds to TRBD1 (5 bases). Trimming removed 7 bases from V and 7 bases from J, with 11 bases in between. CDR3 length: 11 amino acids. Germline CDR1 SGHRS, CDR2 YFSETQ. CDR3: CASQRGGEAFF. The CDR3 nucleotides are TGCGCCAGCCAGCGGGGCGGTGAAGCTTTCTTT.

The V call is TRBV3-1 (or the pseudogene TRBV3-2), the J call TRBJ1-2; TRBD1 agrees at 9 bases. The CDR3 has 18 amino acids. V gave up 4 bases and J gave up 6 bases; unmatched junction bases: 18. In germline, CDR1 is LGHDT, CDR2 YNNKEL (reference sequence). CDR3 DNA: TGTGCCAGCAGCCCCCACGGGACAGGGAGTTTTTGGGCGAATGGCTACACCTTC. This codes for CASSPHGTGSFWANGYTF.

The chain employs TRBV11-2 and TRBJ1-2; a possible D gene is TRBD1 (5 bases). Trimming shortened V by 8 bases and J by 2 bases, and 15 bases separated the two germline ends. CDR1 and CDR2 from the germline V gene are SGHAT and FQNNGV. CDR3 length: 14 amino acids. The CDR3 nucleotides read TGTGCCAGCCCCCCGGGGACGACCAACTATGGCTACACCTTC. Translated: CASPPGTTNYGYTF.

The chain is built from TRBV6-2 or TRBV6-3 and TRBJ1-4; D unresolved. V dropped 1 base and J dropped 7 bases, with 10 bases sitting between them. Germline CDR1 reads MNHEY; CDR2 reads SVGEGT. This CDR3 comprises 14 residues. The CDR3 spells CASSYWAKGEKLFF. CDR3 DNA sequence: TGTGCCAGCAGTTACTGGGCGAAGGGTGAAAAACTGTTTTTT.

CDR3 bases: TGTGCCTGGGAGCCCGGGACAGAGATCTACGAGCAGTACTTC. As protein: CAWEPGTEIYEQYF. The chain is built from TRBV30 and TRBJ2-7; the match to TRBD1 covers 7 bases. Germline V gene sequence: CDR1 GTSNPN, CDR2 SVGIG (reference sequence). The CDR3 extends over 14 amino acids. V lost 5 bases to trimming and J lost 3 bases; unmatched junction nucleotides: 10.

The chain carries TRBV13 and TRBJ2-1; D gene unclear. Trimming pared 2 bases from V and 5 bases from J, leaving 22 bases between. There are 18 residues in the CDR3. Looked up from germline, CDR1 is PRHDT and CDR2 is FYEKMQ (reference sequence). In nucleotides, the CDR3 is TGTGCCAGCAGCTTAAGGCCCTCCAGACCGCCGCCCCACAATGAGCAGTTCTTC. It translates to CASSLRPSRPPPHNEQFF.

The chain has TRBV5-1 and TRBJ2-2; D gene unclear. This CDR3 has 16 residues. Germline loops: CDR1 SGHRS, CDR2 YFSETQ. The V end lost 1 base, the J end lost 0 bases, and 10 bases lay between the germline ends. The CDR3 region is CASSLRTNANTGELFF. The CDR3 coding sequence is TGCGCCAGCAGCTTGAGAACAAACGCGAACACCGGGGAGCTGTTTTTT.

A single count supports this clone. The rearrangement links TRBV5-1 to TRBJ1-4, with D hard to call. The CDR3 covers 16 residues. With 4 bases removed from V and 8 bases from J, the gap between germline ends came to 21 bases. Germline values: CDR1 SGHRS, CDR2 YFSETQ. CDR3 residues: CASSPLPSDNLEKLFF. The CDR3 DNA sequence: TGCGCCAGCAGCCCTCTGCCTTCTGACAATTTGGAAAAACTGTTTTTT.

The chain recombines TRBV4-2 with TRBJ2-7; TRBD2 matches at 15 bases. The CDR3 spans 19 residues. V shed 3 bases, J shed 0 bases, and the junction held 9 bases outside the gene matches. Germline CDR1 LGHNA, CDR2 YNFKEQ. The CDR3 sequence: CASSQAWTSGGDFSYEQYF. DNA for the CDR3: TGTGCCAGCAGCCAGGCCTGGACTAGCGGGGGGGACTTCTCCTACGAGCAGTACTTC.

The V call is TRBV6-1, the J call TRBJ2-2; D possibly uses TRBD1 or TRBD2 (5 bases each). The germline V gene encodes CDR1 MNHNS and CDR2 SASEGT. With 2 bases removed from V and 5 bases from J, the gap between germline ends came to 9 bases. The CDR3 spans 14 residues. Here the CDR3 reads CASSEWGWTGELFF. The DNA for the CDR3 is TGTGCCAGCAGTGAATGGGGGTGGACCGGGGAGCTGTTTTTT.

A remark on this clone: The junction departs from germline at one end; a sequencing error may be responsible. The V gene is TRBV2, the J gene TRBJ2-7; D is uncertain. Germline V lookup: CDR1 SNHLY, CDR2 FYNNEI. The CDR3 consists of 13 residues. CDR3 protein: CASRQGSSNEQYF. For the CDR3, the DNA is TGTGCCAGCCGTCAAGGCAGCTCCAACGAGCAGTACTTC.

The chain's CDR3 is CASSKIAGGTDTQYF. The CDR3, as DNA: TGTGCCAGCAGCAAGATAGCGGGGGGCACAGATACGCAGTATTTT. This chain connects TRBV2 to TRBJ2-3; TRBD2 agrees at 9 bases. The CDR3 sequence is 15 residues long. Germline-derived CDR1 and CDR2 are SNHLY and FYNNEI. V lost 6 bases, J lost 1 base, and 5 bases stayed unmatched.

The chain links TRBV6-1 to TRBJ1-2; D is unresolved. This CDR3 is built from 12 residues. V shed 2 bases and J shed 4 bases, with 5 bases lying between them. The V gene's germline CDR1 is MNHNS and CDR2 SASEGT. CDR3 coding DNA: TGTGCCAGCAGTGAAAACAGCTATGGCTACACCTTC. The encoded protein is CASSENSYGYTF.

CDR3 loop: CASSSLGGRDSGNTIYF. The CDR3 DNA is TGTGCCAGCAGCTCCCTCGGGGGACGGGACTCTGGAAACACCATATATTTT. This sequence joins TRBV11-2 and TRBJ1-3; weak D call: TRBD1 (5 bases). The V and J ends lost 4 bases and 0 bases respectively, with 16 bases between them. Germline assignment: CDR1 SGHAT and CDR2 FQNNGV. This CDR3 contains 17 residues.

The chain has TRBV28 and TRBJ2-1; TRBD2 matches 10 bases. The CDR3 consists of 15 residues. The junction had 5 bases not matched to a gene; V was cut back by 5 bases and J by 4 bases. Germline values: CDR1 MDHEN, CDR2 SYDVKM. The CDR3 bases are TGTGCCAGCAGTCGGACTAGCGGAGATTACAATGAGCAGTTCTTC. It codes for CASSRTSGDYNEQFF.

This clone was seen a handful of times. The chain employs TRBV6-5 and TRBJ2-7, with D perhaps TRBD2 (6 bases). Germline values: CDR1 MNHEY, CDR2 SVGAGI. Deletions cut 8 bases from V and 6 bases from J, with 17 bases between. The CDR3 spans 13 residues. In DNA form, the CDR3 reads TGTGCCAGCTCTGGGTACCGGGGAGGCGAGCAGTACTTC. Its translation: CASSGYRGGEQYF.